A single sample gave rise to the 9 T cell receptor beta chains below, sequenced in a study of control samples from healthy donors and cancer patients. Produced via immunoSEQ multiplex PCR; TCRdb's table is partial and in-frame only. The profile shows nearly 55,000 clones, around 97% of them singletons. The sequenced sample consisted of blood. The receptors stem from a woman aged 25-40 years in good health.

This chain links TRBV24-1 with TRBJ2-7, with 8 positions matching TRBD2. Germline V gene sequence: CDR1 KGHDR, CDR2 SFDVKD. The ends lost 8 bases at V and 7 bases at J; junction bases unmatched: 9. The CDR3 has 13 amino acids. The CDR3 region has the DNA TGTGCCACCACGGGAGGGCCCGGAGAGGAGCAGTACTTC. Amino acids: CATTGGPGEEQYF.

The chain joins TRBV4-2 to TRBJ2-1; 9 bases are a match to TRBD2. The CDR3 spans 16 residues. V lost 1 base and J lost 3; bases outside the gene matches: 4. Germline CDR1 LGHNA, CDR2 YNFKEQ. The CDR3 DNA is TGTGCCAGCAGCCAAGCCCTAGCGGGACTCTACAATGAGCAGTTCTTC. Translated: CASSQALAGLYNEQFF.

The chain carries TRBV4-1 and TRBJ2-1; 8 nucleotides line up with TRBD2. This CDR3 comprises 15 residues. The ends lost 4 bases at V and 8 bases at J; junction bases unmatched: 10. Looked up from germline, CDR1 is MGHRA and CDR2 is YSYEKL. CDR3 in DNA: TGCGCCAGCAGCCCCCGGGATAGCGGGACCGATGAGCAGTTCTTC. Amino acids: CASSPRDSGTDEQFF.

The V and J genes are TRBV5-5 and TRBJ2-2, with D perhaps TRBD1 or TRBD2 (6 bases each). From germline, CDR1 is SGHKS and CDR2 YYEKEE (reference sequence). V lost 1 base to trimming and J lost 5 bases, with 15 bases between them. The CDR3 has 16 amino acids. As DNA, the CDR3 is TGTGCCAGCAGCTTGAGGAGGGGGGCGGGGACCGGGGAGCTGTTTTTT. It translates to CASSLRRGAGTGELFF.

This chain connects TRBV4-2 to TRBJ2-1; 7 bases match TRBD2. There are 18 residues in the CDR3. CDR1 LGHNA and CDR2 YNFKEQ come from the germline V gene. The J segment lost 0 bases and the V segment lost 0 bases, leaving 8 bases of the junction unmatched. CDR3 nucleotides: TGTGCCAGCAGCCAAGAAGCCCTTCTAGCGGACTCCTACAATGAGCAGTTCTTC. Translated: CASSQEALLADSYNEQFF.

The gene calls are TRBV2 and TRBJ1-1, with 8 bases fitting TRBD1. CDR3 size: 17 residues. The V and J ends lost 7 bases and 3 bases, in that order; junction bases with no gene match: 16. Per the germline V gene, CDR1 is SNHLY and CDR2 is FYNNEI. CDR3 DNA: TGTGCCAGCAAACGACAGGGGCCGAATTCGGTGTACACTGAAGCTTTCTTT. The encoded protein is CASKRQGPNSVYTEAFF.

The chain combines TRBV11-3 with TRBJ2-1, with TRBD1 matching 7 bases. Germline V gene sequence: CDR1 SGHNT, CDR2 YENEEA. CDR3 length: 15 residues. Unmatched junction bases numbered 8, after V lost 4 bases and J lost 5 bases. CDR3 protein: CASSSGTVGNNEQFF. The DNA for the CDR3 is TGTGCCAGCAGCTCCGGGACAGTTGGTAACAATGAGCAGTTCTTC.

The chain uses TRBV7-6 and TRBJ2-3; D unresolved. V lost 5 bases to trimming and J lost 0 bases, with 12 bases between them. CDR3 length equals 15 residues. Germline values: CDR1 SGHVS, CDR2 FNYEAQ. The DNA for the CDR3 is TGTGCCAGCAGCCTCTTCCGGTCGAGCACAGATACGCAGTATTTT. Protein sequence: CASSLFRSSTDTQYF.

For the CDR3, the DNA is TGTGCCAGCAGCCCGAGTGGGCGGGCCCTCACAGATACGCAGTATTTT. It specifies CASSPSGRALTDTQYF. The rearrangement joins TRBV9 to TRBJ2-3; a possible D gene is TRBD2 (5 bases). Germline V gives CDR1 SGDLS, CDR2 YYNGEE. The CDR3 consists of 16 residues. V lost 4 bases and J lost 2, with 17 bases in between.